What follows is one T cell receptor (beta chain) and its context. The primer mix had 60 Vbeta and 13 Jbeta primers. Measured with immunoSEQ multiplex PCR; TCRdb has only the in-frame clones, and not every one. The table has about 93,000 clones, roughly 78% seen once. This sample stems from a study of cytomegalovirus exposure and HLA in healthy donors. This sequence originates from a young man in good health and CMV-seronegative. Input material: PBMCs.

CDR3 sequence: CASSAVRGRRLNEQFF. Written as DNA, the CDR3 is TGTGCCAGCAGCGCAGTCCGGGGAAGAAGGTTAAATGAGCAGTTCTTC. The rearrangement joins TRBV13 to TRBJ2-1; perhaps TRBD2 as D (5 bases). Looked up from germline, CDR1 is PRHDT and CDR2 is FYEKMQ (reference sequence). The CDR3 consists of 16 residues. V lost 5 bases and J lost 7, with 21 bases in between.